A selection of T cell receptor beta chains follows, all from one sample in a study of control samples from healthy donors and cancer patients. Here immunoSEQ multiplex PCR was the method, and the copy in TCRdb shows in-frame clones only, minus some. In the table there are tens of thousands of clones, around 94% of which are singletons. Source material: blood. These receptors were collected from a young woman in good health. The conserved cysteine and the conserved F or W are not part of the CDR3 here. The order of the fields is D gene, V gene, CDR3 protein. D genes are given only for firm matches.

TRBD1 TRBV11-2 ASSLDPAGGIEAF
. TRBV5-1 ASSLGTGVDEQF
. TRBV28 ASSRTYDAPEAF
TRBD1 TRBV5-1 ASSNLGDRVSDGYT
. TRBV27 ASSLGGRRTDTQY
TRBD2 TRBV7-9 ASRGASGGETQY
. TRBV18 ASSPAEGELF
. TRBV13 ASSLYRDEQY
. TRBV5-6 ASSPTGLTDTQY
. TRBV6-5 ASSMTVRYGYT
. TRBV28 ASSNGQHNEKLF
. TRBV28 ASSRRGYGYT
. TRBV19 ASTDSGQSGYT
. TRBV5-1 ASSLAGDTEAF
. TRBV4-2 ASSQNRNSPLH
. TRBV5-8 ASRMIGSYEQY
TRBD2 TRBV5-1 ASSLGLASSTDTQY
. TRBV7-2 ASSFISYEQF
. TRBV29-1 SGTQLRRSNTEAF
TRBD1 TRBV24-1 ATSALDRANTGELF
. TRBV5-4 ASTRSEAMSAEAF
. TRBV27 ASTGNGNEKLF
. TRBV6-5 ASSDPWNSGNTIY
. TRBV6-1 ASSERGVTYEQY
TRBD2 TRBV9 ASSVRTSGGETQY
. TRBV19 ASSIEGPMNTEAF
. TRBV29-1 SVEDWAGPVYGYT
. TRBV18 ASSPPLESMLGTPNNEQF
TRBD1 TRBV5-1 ASSLRPRQGALVTEAF
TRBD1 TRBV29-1 SVLQGAVTEAF
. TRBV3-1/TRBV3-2 ASSQVEDTQY
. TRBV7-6 ASSLAGSAQY